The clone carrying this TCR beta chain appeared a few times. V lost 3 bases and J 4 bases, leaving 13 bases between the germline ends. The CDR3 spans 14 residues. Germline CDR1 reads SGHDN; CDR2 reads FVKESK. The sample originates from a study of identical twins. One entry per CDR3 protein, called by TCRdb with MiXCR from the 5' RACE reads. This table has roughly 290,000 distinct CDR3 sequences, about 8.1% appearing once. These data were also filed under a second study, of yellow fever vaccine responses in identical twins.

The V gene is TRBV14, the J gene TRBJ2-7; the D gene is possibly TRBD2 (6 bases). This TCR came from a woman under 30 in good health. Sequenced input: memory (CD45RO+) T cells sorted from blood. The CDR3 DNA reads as TGTGCCAGCAGCCAGCCGGGACTGGATTACGAGCAGTACTTC. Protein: CASSQPGLDYEQYF.